The rows below give T cell receptor beta chains drawn from one sample of a study of T-cell reconstitution after alpha-beta-depleted transplantation in children. Using its own MiXCR run on the PCR reads, TCRdb lists one record per CDR3 protein. The sample lists over 150,000 distinct CDR3 sequences, 5.5% to 7% occurring once. This sample comprised PBMCs, obtained before TCRalphabeta/CD19-depleted stem cell transplant. These receptors were obtained from a boy younger than 10 with acute lymphoblastic leukemia, due to receive a stem cell transplant. Both conserved end residues are part of each CDR3. D genes are given only for firm matches. Clone size appears in some rows only: once, few, many, or a class for an expanded clone.

V: TRBV18
J: TRBJ1-2
D: TRBD1
size: many
CDR3: CASSPRDSYGYTF
DNA: TGTGCCAGCTCACCAAGGGACAGCTATGGCTACACCTTC

V: TRBV27
J: TRBJ2-7
D: .
size: many
CDR3: CASSSQVGEQYF
DNA: TGTGCCAGCAGTTCCCAGGTCGGCGAGCAGTACTTC

V: TRBV2
J: TRBJ2-7
D: .
size: .
CDR3: CASGPETEQYF
DNA: TGTGCCAGCGGTCCGGAGACCGAGCAGTACTTC

V: TRBV12-5
J: TRBJ2-3
D: .
size: many
CDR3: CASALTGTPDTQYF
DNA: TGTGCTAGTGCTCTTACAGGAACTCCAGATACGCAGTATTTT

V: TRBV28
J: TRBJ2-1
D: .
size: few
CDR3: CASSPRQHPFADEQFF
DNA: TGTGCCAGCAGTCCAAGACAGCACCCTTTTGCGGATGAGCAGTTCTTC

V: TRBV7-9
J: TRBJ1-4
D: TRBD1
size: many
CDR3: CASSSSPGTGNEKLFF
DNA: TGTGCCAGCAGCTCCAGCCCCGGGACAGGGAATGAAAAACTGTTTTTT

V: TRBV3-1
J: TRBJ2-2
D: .
size: .
CDR3: CASSQEIVQENTGELFF
DNA: TGTGCCAGCAGCCAAGAAATTGTACAAGAAAACACCGGGGAGCTGTTTTTT

V: TRBV24-1
J: TRBJ2-7
D: TRBD1
size: many
CDR3: CATSDGGQGHYEQYF
DNA: TGTGCCACCAGTGACGGGGGACAGGGACACTACGAGCAGTACTTC

V: TRBV3-1
J: TRBJ2-7
D: .
size: few
CDR3: CASSPQTGYEQYF
DNA: TGTGCCAGCAGCCCCCAGACAGGCTACGAGCAGTACTTC

V: TRBV7-9
J: TRBJ1-1
D: .
size: few
CDR3: CASSLAGTENTEAFF
DNA: TGTGCCAGCAGCTTAGCCGGGACGGAGAACACTGAAGCTTTCTTT

V: TRBV20-1
J: TRBJ2-1
D: TRBD2
size: many
CDR3: CSAEGVGGSYNEQFF
DNA: TGCAGTGCCGAGGGTGTGGGGGGGTCCTACAATGAGCAGTTCTTC

V: TRBV20-1
J: TRBJ2-1
D: .
size: many
CDR3: CSAPWETHEQFF
DNA: TGCAGTGCTCCATGGGAGACTCATGAGCAGTTCTTC

V: TRBV7-9
J: TRBJ2-1
D: .
size: .
CDR3: CASSPRQYNEQFF
DNA: TGTGCCAGCAGCCCCCGACAGTACAATGAGCAGTTCTTC

V: TRBV6-5
J: TRBJ2-7
D: TRBD2
size: many
CDR3: CASSYSPSGRDEQYF
DNA: TGTGCCAGCAGTTACTCGCCTAGCGGAAGGGACGAGCAGTACTTC

V: TRBV7-2
J: TRBJ2-3
D: TRBD2
size: few
CDR3: CASSRPLLAGATDTQYF
DNA: TGTGCCAGCAGCCGCCCCTTACTAGCGGGAGCCACAGATACGCAGTATTTT

V: TRBV29-1
J: TRBJ1-1
D: .
size: many
CDR3: CSVVVQGNTEAFF
DNA: TGCAGCGTTGTTGTACAGGGGAACACTGAAGCTTTCTTT

V: TRBV11-2
J: TRBJ2-5
D: .
size: .
CDR3: CASSLAGGRKTQYF
DNA: TGTGCCAGCAGCTTAGCGGGGGGCCGGAAGACCCAGTACTTC

V: TRBV6-2/TRBV6-3
J: TRBJ2-1
D: TRBD2
size: .
CDR3: CASRPGLAGVLSYNEQFF
DNA: TGTGCCAGCAGACCGGGACTAGCGGGAGTCCTCTCCTACAATGAGCAGTTCTTC

V: TRBV6-5
J: TRBJ2-3
D: TRBD2
size: many
CDR3: CASSYDPELAGWTDTQYF
DNA: TGTGCCAGCAGTTACGACCCCGAACTAGCGGGGTGGACAGATACGCAGTATTTT

V: TRBV7-9
J: TRBJ2-7
D: .
size: .
CDR3: CASSLNRARSSYEQYF
DNA: TGTGCCAGCAGCCTAAACAGGGCGAGGAGCTCCTACGAGCAGTACTTC

V: TRBV7-9
J: TRBJ2-1
D: TRBD2
size: .
CDR3: CASSLAQREQHEQFF
DNA: TGTGCCAGCAGCTTAGCACAGCGGGAGCAACATGAGCAGTTCTTC

V: TRBV20-1
J: TRBJ2-7
D: .
size: many
CDR3: CSVRGTVHEQYF
DNA: TGCAGTGTAAGGGGAACTGTCCACGAGCAGTACTTC

V: TRBV28
J: TRBJ2-7
D: .
size: .
CDR3: CATSGPQLEQYF
DNA: TGTGCCACCTCGGGCCCCCAGCTGGAGCAGTACTTC

V: TRBV28
J: TRBJ2-7
D: .
size: few
CDR3: CASSLYGVHEQYF
DNA: TGTGCCAGCAGTCTGTATGGGGTGCACGAGCAGTACTTC

V: TRBV28
J: TRBJ2-1
D: TRBD2
size: many
CDR3: CASTSGGAPTSYNEQFF
DNA: TGTGCCAGCACGAGCGGGGGGGCCCCCACCTCCTACAATGAGCAGTTCTTC

V: TRBV7-9
J: TRBJ1-5
D: TRBD1
size: many
CDR3: CASSLEGVLGQGDQPQHF
DNA: TGTGCCAGCAGCCTAGAGGGTGTATTGGGCCAGGGGGATCAGCCCCAGCATTTT

V: TRBV28
J: TRBJ1-2
D: TRBD1
size: .
CDR3: CASSLIQGTGYTF
DNA: TGTGCCAGCAGTTTAATACAGGGGACGGGCTACACCTTC

V: TRBV7-2
J: TRBJ2-7
D: .
size: many
CDR3: CATTSETGTSYEQYF
DNA: TGTGCCACCACCTCCGAGACCGGGACCTCCTACGAGCAGTACTTC

V: TRBV7-2
J: TRBJ2-3
D: .
size: .
CDR3: CASSLRREGGPTDTQYF
DNA: TGTGCCAGCAGCCTACGGCGTGAGGGGGGCCCCACAGATACGCAGTATTTT

V: TRBV4-2
J: TRBJ2-7
D: .
size: many
CDR3: CASSQVDGEQYF
DNA: TGTGCCAGCAGCCAGGTGGACGGTGAGCAGTACTTC

V: TRBV6-5
J: TRBJ1-2
D: .
size: .
CDR3: CASSYSRFYGYTF
DNA: TGTGCCAGCAGTTACTCGAGGTTTTATGGCTACACCTTC

V: TRBV4-3
J: TRBJ1-1
D: .
size: many
CDR3: CASSIRHRARAFF
DNA: TGCGCCAGCAGCATTCGACACCGAGCGAGAGCTTTCTTT

V: TRBV14
J: TRBJ1-1
D: .
size: .
CDR3: CASSQLVGSTEAFF
DNA: TGTGCCAGCAGCCAACTTGTGGGCTCCACTGAAGCTTTCTTT

V: TRBV7-9
J: TRBJ2-1
D: .
size: many
CDR3: CASSPGVGNEQFF
DNA: TGTGCCAGCAGCCCGGGAGTAGGCAATGAGCAGTTCTTC

V: TRBV20-1
J: TRBJ2-7
D: TRBD2
size: many
CDR3: CSARGSGSTYEQYF
DNA: TGCAGTGCTAGGGGTAGCGGGAGTACCTACGAGCAGTACTTC

V: TRBV20-1
J: TRBJ1-2
D: .
size: .
CDR3: CSAPFEENLNYGYTF
DNA: TGCAGTGCCCCCTTTGAGGAAAACCTTAACTATGGCTACACCTTC

V: TRBV14
J: TRBJ1-2
D: .
size: .
CDR3: CASSRRGRTAYLYNYGYTF
DNA: TGTGCCAGCAGCCGAAGAGGTCGGACAGCTTACCTCTATAACTATGGCTACACCTTC

V: TRBV28
J: TRBJ2-7
D: TRBD1
size: many
CDR3: CASSRQGALDEQYF
DNA: TGTGCCAGCAGTCGACAGGGGGCCCTCGACGAGCAGTACTTC

V: TRBV7-9
J: TRBJ2-1
D: TRBD2
size: many
CDR3: CASSPRTSGGGNEQFF
DNA: TGTGCCAGCAGCCCACGGACTAGCGGGGGTGGCAATGAGCAGTTCTTC

V: TRBV5-1
J: TRBJ2-3
D: TRBD2
size: .
CDR3: CASRAGNPDTQYF
DNA: TGCGCCAGCAGAGCGGGAAATCCAGATACGCAGTATTTT

V: TRBV28
J: TRBJ1-1
D: .
size: many
CDR3: CASSPTVGYAFF
DNA: TGTGCCAGCAGTCCCACGGTGGGGTATGCTTTCTTT

V: TRBV20-1
J: TRBJ2-3
D: .
size: many
CDR3: CSARSPAPDTQYF
DNA: TGCAGTGCTAGGTCGCCCGCGCCGGATACGCAGTATTTT

V: TRBV12-3/TRBV12-4
J: TRBJ2-7
D: .
size: .
CDR3: CASSLGHPIYYEQYF
DNA: TGTGCCAGCAGTTTAGGACACCCTATCTATTACGAGCAGTACTTC

V: TRBV5-1
J: TRBJ2-1
D: TRBD2
size: many
CDR3: CASSYSGTSGVYNEQFF
DNA: TGCGCCAGCAGCTACTCCGGGACTAGCGGGGTGTACAATGAGCAGTTCTTC

V: TRBV2
J: TRBJ2-3
D: .
size: .
CDR3: CASMGARQGTDTQYF
DNA: TGTGCCAGCATGGGGGCCCGCCAGGGCACAGATACGCAGTATTTT

V: TRBV4-3
J: TRBJ2-7
D: .
size: .
CDR3: CASALSKSSEQYF
DNA: TGCGCATCGGCCCTAAGCAAATCTTCCGAGCAGTACTTC

V: TRBV12-3/TRBV12-4
J: TRBJ2-2
D: .
size: .
CDR3: CASRIDDTGELFF
DNA: TGTGCCAGCAGGATAGACGACACCGGGGAGCTGTTTTTT

V: TRBV6-5
J: TRBJ2-1
D: .
size: .
CDR3: CASSPPRGTYNEQFF
DNA: TGTGCCAGCAGCCCCCCCAGGGGAACCTACAATGAGCAGTTCTTC

V: TRBV6-1
J: TRBJ1-5
D: .
size: .
CDR3: CASREQGRSQPQHF
DNA: TGTGCCAGCAGGGAGCAGGGTAGGAGTCAGCCCCAGCATTTT

V: TRBV12-3/TRBV12-4
J: TRBJ2-3
D: .
size: many
CDR3: CASSLMAGRVTDTQYF
DNA: TGTGCCAGCAGTTTAATGGCAGGGCGGGTTACAGATACGCAGTATTTT

V: TRBV7-9
J: TRBJ2-1
D: TRBD1
size: .
CDR3: CASSLVAGGRDEQFF
DNA: TGTGCCAGCAGCTTAGTGGCAGGGGGAAGGGATGAGCAGTTCTTC

V: TRBV20-1
J: TRBJ2-3
D: .
size: many
CDR3: CSARDLAGEEDTQYF
DNA: TGCAGTGCTAGAGATCTGGCAGGGGAAGAAGATACGCAGTATTTT

V: TRBV15
J: TRBJ2-7
D: .
size: few
CDR3: CATSRDPSRPEPYF
DNA: TGTGCCACCAGCAGAGATCCCTCACGACCTGAGCCGTACTTC

V: TRBV7-8
J: TRBJ2-2
D: .
size: many
CDR3: CASSPPRQSNTGELFF
DNA: TGTGCCAGCAGCCCCCCTAGACAGTCGAACACCGGGGAGCTGTTTTTT

V: TRBV5-5
J: TRBJ2-1
D: .
size: many
CDR3: CASSATGGLYNEQFF
DNA: TGTGCCAGCAGCGCGACGGGGGGCCTCTACAATGAGCAGTTCTTC

V: TRBV5-1
J: TRBJ2-1
D: TRBD1
size: many
CDR3: CASSSSGTVAKNEQFF
DNA: TGCGCCAGCAGCTCATCCGGGACAGTTGCCAAAAATGAGCAGTTCTTC